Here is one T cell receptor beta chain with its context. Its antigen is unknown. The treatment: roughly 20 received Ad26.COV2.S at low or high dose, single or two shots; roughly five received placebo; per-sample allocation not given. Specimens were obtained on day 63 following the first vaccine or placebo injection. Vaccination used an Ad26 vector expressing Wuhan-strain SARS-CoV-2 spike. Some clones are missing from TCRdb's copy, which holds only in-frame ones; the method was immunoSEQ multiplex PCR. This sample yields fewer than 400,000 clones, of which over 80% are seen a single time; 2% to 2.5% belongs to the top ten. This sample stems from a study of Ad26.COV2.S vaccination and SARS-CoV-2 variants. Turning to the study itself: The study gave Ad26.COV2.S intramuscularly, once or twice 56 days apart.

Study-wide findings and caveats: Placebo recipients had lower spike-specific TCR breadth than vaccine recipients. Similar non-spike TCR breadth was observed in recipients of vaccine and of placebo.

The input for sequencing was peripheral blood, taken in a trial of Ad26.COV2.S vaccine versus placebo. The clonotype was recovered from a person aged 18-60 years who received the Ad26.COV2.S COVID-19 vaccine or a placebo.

The CDR3 DNA is TGTGCATCTCAGGAGTTTACAATTGATGAGCAGTTCTTC. This translates into CASQEFTIDEQFF. V is TRBV28 and J is TRBJ2-1, with D unresolved. CDR1 is MDHEN and CDR2 is SYDVKM in the germline V gene. This CDR3 is built from 13 residues.